The 11 T cell receptor beta chains listed next were all sequenced from one sample in a study of blood T cell repertoires in COVID-19. TCRdb's table, derived via immunoSEQ multiplex PCR, lists solely in-frame clones and lacks some. The repertoire has tens of thousands of clones, 80% to 90% of them found once; the top ten carry roughly 15%. The sample was peripheral blood. These receptor sequences come from a woman of 80 years or more with acute or convalescent COVID-19.

This clone was detected only once. J is TRBJ2-2 and V is TRBV11-3, with 9 bases matching TRBD2. Germline V gene data show CDR1 as SGHNT and CDR2 as YENEEA. This CDR3 spans 16 amino acids. J gave up 3 bases and V 4 bases, and 6 bases lay outside the gene matches. The CDR3, as DNA: TGTGCCAGCAGCTCCCCTAGCGGGGTCGACACCGGGGAGCTGTTTTTT. Translation: CASSSPSGVDTGELFF.

The chain carries TRBV27 and TRBJ2-3; 10 nucleotides line up with TRBD1. Germline V lookup: CDR1 MNHEY, CDR2 SMNVEV (reference sequence). V was pared by 5 bases and J by 5 bases, with 4 bases of the junction left unmatched. CDR3 length: 14 amino acids. CDR3 bases: TGTGCCAGCAGTCCCGACAGGGGGCAAGATACGCAGTATTTT. The encoded protein is CASSPDRGQDTQYF.

The V call is TRBV6-5, the J call TRBJ1-2; TRBD1 aligns across 9 bases. V shed 4 bases and J 7 bases; nucleotides not matched to a gene: 7. The CDR3 sequence is 14 residues long. Germline CDR1 and CDR2: MNHEY and SVGAGI. The CDR3 DNA is TGTGCCAGCAGTTCCGGGACAGGGAGGGGTGGCTACACCTTC. This gives the protein CASSSGTGRGGYTF.

This clone was detected only once. This CDR3 reads CASSQTNRGTEAFF. CDR3 bases: TGTGCCAGCAGCCAAACGAATAGGGGCACTGAAGCTTTCTTT. The chain uses TRBV3-1 (or the pseudogene TRBV3-2) and TRBJ1-1; D is perhaps TRBD1 (5 bases). CDR3 length: 14 residues. Per germline, CDR1 LGHDT and CDR2 YNNKEL (reference sequence). Between the trimmed V and J ends, which lost 2 bases and 4 bases, there was a span of 11 bases.

J is TRBJ2-7 and V is TRBV11-3; TRBD2 matches at 7 bases. Trimming removed 0 bases from V and 3 bases from J; junction bases left unmatched: 5. Germline-derived CDR1 and CDR2 are SGHNT and YENEEA. The CDR3 spans 15 residues. CDR3 sequence: CASSLEDGGFYEQYF. In nucleotides, the CDR3 is TGTGCCAGCAGCTTAGAGGACGGGGGGTTCTACGAGCAGTACTTC.

This clone occurred once. The CDR3 protein is CATSTRGGNQPQHF. CDR3 DNA sequence: TGTGCCACCAGCACTCGGGGTGGCAATCAGCCCCAGCATTTT. The chain carries TRBV15 and TRBJ1-5, with no clear D. From germline, CDR1 is LNHNV and CDR2 YYDKDF (reference sequence). V lost 4 bases and J lost 2, with 9 bases in between. This CDR3 contains 14 residues. Full variable domain (remainder filled in from reference TRBV15 and TRBJ1-5): DAMVIQNPRYQVTQFGKPVTLSCSQTLNHNVMYWYQQKSSQAPKLLFHYYDKDFNNEADTPDNFQSRRPNTSFCFLDIRSPGLGDTAMYLCATSTRGGNQPQHFGDGTRLSIL.

The gene calls are TRBV4-3 and TRBJ2-3, with TRBD2 identical over 10 bases. The CDR3 sequence is 19 residues long. V shed 0 bases and J 0 bases; nucleotides not matched to a gene: 9. Germline values: CDR1 LGHNA, CDR2 YSLEER. The CDR3 reads CASSQDDPSGRTSTDTQYF. As DNA, the CDR3 is TGCGCCAGCAGCCAAGATGATCCTAGCGGGAGAACTAGCACAGATACGCAGTATTTT.

By share, this clone ranks as medium-sized. The V call is TRBV23-1, the J call TRBJ2-7; D ambiguous. TRBV23-1 is annotated as an ORF whose role is uncertain. Deletions cut 7 bases from V and 0 bases from J, with 22 bases between. CDR3 length: 17 residues. This chain's CDR3 is CASISYYTAQSSYEQYF. The CDR3 DNA reads as TGCGCCAGCATCTCTTACTATACGGCTCAGAGCTCCTACGAGCAGTACTTC.

J is TRBJ2-2 and V is TRBV5-1, with D possibly being TRBD1 (5 bases). The CDR3 extends over 13 amino acids. CDR1 is SGHRS and CDR2 is YFSETQ in the germline V gene. V was cut by 1 base and J by 8 bases, with 9 bases left in between. The CDR3 DNA reads TGCGCCAGCAGCTTGAAACCAGGGGGGGAGCTGTTTTTT. Amino acid sequence: CASSLKPGGELFF.

This sequence joins TRBV12-2 and TRBJ2-7; TRBD1 is taken as the D call from the table, unchecked against the DNA. TRBV12-2 is a recognized pseudogene. The CDR3 spans 13 residues. Here the CDR3 reads CASRPRRGRRQYF. CDR3 DNA sequence: TGTGCAAGTCGCCCTAGAAGGGGTCGTAGGCAGTACTTC.

The table lists this clone with a few counts. V and J are TRBV7-2 and TRBJ2-1; tentative D call: TRBD1 (6 bases). Germline values: CDR1 SGHTA, CDR2 FQGNSA. The CDR3 has 14 amino acids. V dropped 5 bases and J dropped 4 bases, with 12 bases sitting between them. The CDR3 region has the DNA TGTGCCAGCAGCGCGGACAGAACATACAATGAGCAGTTCTTC. Protein product: CASSADRTYNEQFF.